The TCR beta chain under discussion was sequenced for a study of cytotoxic CD8 clonotypes in ibrutinib-treated CLL. General study points: Private clonotypes, not public ones, expanded at ibrutinib response. The times at which samples were taken varied between sustained-remission and progressing patients. The clonality went up when patients responded to ibrutinib and dropped back toward baseline at progression.

Comments on this clone: Its antigen is still unknown.

Trimming cost V 0 bases and J 12 bases, with 12 bases left between them. The CDR3 contains 11 residues. The germline gives CDR1 DFQATT, CDR2 SNEGSKA (reference sequence). Profiling relied on immunoSEQ multiplex PCR, and the TCRdb table lists in-frame clones only, not all of them. The sample lists around 20,000 clones, about 72% seen once, with under 35% in the top ten. Cryopreserved PBMCs provided about 2 micrograms of genomic DNA for the TCR beta libraries. This rearrangement joins TRBV20-1 to TRBJ2-7; TRBD1 might be the D (6 bases). This receptor was identified in a human donor with chronic lymphocytic leukemia. The source was PBMCs, collected after 24 months of ibrutinib treatment. CDR3 amino acids: CSARDRGSSYF. The CDR3 DNA sequence: TGCAGTGCTAGAGACAGGGGATCGTCGTACTTC.